These 22 T cell receptor beta chains were sequenced from one sample in a study of beta chain features in type 1 diabetes. As every portion of the isolated RNA was reverse transcribed, the sequencing read expressed TCRB transcripts. TCRdb keeps only in-frame clones here, not all; method: immunoSEQ multiplex PCR. Of some 220,000 clones listed, about 11% are singletons. Sequenced input: central memory CD4+ T cells from blood. Receptor source: a man aged 18 to 30 in good health.

This clone was detected only a few times. This sequence joins TRBV21-1 and TRBJ1-1; TRBD1 is taken as the D call from the table, unchecked against the DNA. TRBV21-1 is a known pseudogene. CDR3 length: 16 amino acids. The CDR3 DNA reads as TGTGCCAGCAGCTTCCCGGGCCAGGGGGCGCGAACTGAAGCTTTCTTT. Residues: CASSFPGQGARTEAFF.

This chain connects TRBV12-5 to TRBJ2-1; no clear D. V was trimmed by 7 bases and J by 8 bases, leaving 9 bases between them. The CDR3 consists of 11 residues. The germline gives CDR1 LGHNT, CDR2 FRNRAP. CDR3 in amino acids: CASVAFYEQFF. DNA of the CDR3: TGTGCTAGTGTCGCGTTTTATGAGCAGTTCTTC.

About this clone itself: This could be a read error, since a much larger clone is one nucleotide away. The rearrangement uses TRBV5-4 and TRBJ2-3; D call uncertain. CDR3 length equals 11 residues. The germline V gene encodes CDR1 SGHNT and CDR2 YYREEE (reference sequence). V lost 2 bases, J lost 6 bases, and 4 bases lay in between. The CDR3 DNA reads TGTGCCAGCAGCTTCGGGGATACGCAGTATTTT. Amino acids: CASSFGDTQYF.

This clone has just a few counts. The chain joins TRBV18 to TRBJ2-5, with 8 bases that match TRBD2. The CDR3 is made up of 15 amino acids. CDR1 KGHSH and CDR2 LQKENI come from the germline V gene. J gave up 7 bases and V 0 bases, and 7 bases lay outside the gene matches. CDR3 DNA: TGTGCCAGCTCACCACCCACTAGCGGCCCCCCGACCCAGTACTTC. This codes for CASSPPTSGPPTQYF.

This clone was seen a handful of times. J is TRBJ1-1 and V is TRBV29-1; no definite D call. With 4 bases removed from V and 0 bases from J, the gap between germline ends came to 9 bases. Germline V gene sequence: CDR1 SQVTM, CDR2 ANQGSEA. The CDR3 sequence is 13 residues long. The DNA for the CDR3 is TGCAGCGTTGCGGTAGGCCTGAACACTGAAGCTTTCTTT. It codes for CSVAVGLNTEAFF. Drawing the rest from reference TRBV29-1 and TRBJ1-1, the complete variable domain is SAVISQKPSRDICQRGTSLTIQCQVDSQVTMMFWYRQQPGQSLTLIATANQGSEATYESGFVIDKFPISRPNLTFSTLTVSNMSPEDSSIYLCSVAVGLNTEAFFGQGTRLTVV.

This rearrangement joins TRBV15 to TRBJ1-2; tentative D call: TRBD1 (6 bases). CDR1 and CDR2 (germline): LNHNV, YYDKDF (reference sequence). Trimming removed 1 base at V and 8 bases at J, with 14 bases between. The CDR3 runs to 14 residues. CDR3 DNA sequence: TGTGCCACCAGCAGAGTTAACAGGGCGAGCGGCTACACCTTC. Its translation is CATSRVNRASGYTF.

The chain joins TRBV28 to TRBJ2-7; D not certain. Germline V gives CDR1 MDHEN, CDR2 SYDVKM. Trimming pared 2 bases from V and 0 bases from J, leaving 8 bases between. The CDR3 length is 14 residues. As DNA, the CDR3 is TGTGCCAGCAGTTTACCTTTGGCCTCCTACGAGCAGTACTTC. This gives the protein CASSLPLASYEQYF.

The chain is built from TRBV2 and TRBJ2-5; D unresolved. This CDR3 is 15 amino acids long. Germline CDR1 SNHLY, CDR2 FYNNEI. The V end lost 4 bases, the J end lost 7 bases, and 19 bases lay between the germline ends. The DNA for the CDR3 is TGTGCCAGCAGTGTAGAGGACCTAACTTACGGGACCCAGTACTTC. Its protein product is CASSVEDLTYGTQYF.

This clone was seen repeatedly, ten times or more. This chain connects TRBV30 to TRBJ1-1, with a possible D match to TRBD1 (6 bases). V lost 4 bases and J 5 bases, leaving 20 bases between the germline ends. The CDR3 has 15 amino acids. CDR1 is GTSNPN, CDR2 SVGIG, per germline (reference sequence). Written as DNA, the CDR3 is TGTGCCTGGATAGGGTGGACAAGGGGGAAGACTGAAGCTTTCTTT. Translating it yields CAWIGWTRGKTEAFF. The complete variable domain, with remaining parts taken from reference TRBV30 and TRBJ1-1, reads SQTIHQWPATLVQPVGSPLSLECTVEGTSNPNLYWYRQAAGRGLQLLFYSVGIGQISSEVPQNLSASRPQDRQFILSSKKLLLSDSGFYLCAWIGWTRGKTEAFFGQGTRLTVV.

This clone turned up a few times. The chain's CDR3 is CASSPDPGARGELFF. In DNA form, the CDR3 reads TGTGCCAGCAGCCCGGACCCGGGGGCAAGAGGGGAGCTGTTTTTT. This sequence joins TRBV11-2 and TRBJ2-2; D may correspond to TRBD1 or TRBD2 (6 bases each). This CDR3 is 15 amino acids long. From germline, CDR1 is SGHAT and CDR2 FQNNGV. Trimming left V 5 bases short and J 8 bases short, with 18 bases between.

CDR3: CAWDRMNTEAFF. DNA of the CDR3: TGTGCCTGGGACAGGATGAACACTGAAGCTTTCTTT. This sequence joins TRBV30 and TRBJ1-1; D is perhaps TRBD1 (6 bases). Trimming left V 5 bases short and J 0 bases short, with 7 bases between. The CDR3 has 12 residues. Germline V gives CDR1 GTSNPN, CDR2 SVGIG (reference sequence).

The genes are TRBV4-3 and TRBJ2-7; 9 bases agree with TRBD1. The CDR3 extends over 16 amino acids. V shed 1 base and J 0 bases; nucleotides not matched to a gene: 4. Germline-derived CDR1 and CDR2 are LGHNA and YSLEER. The CDR3 sequence is CASSQVPGQGSYEQYF. The DNA of the CDR3 is TGCGCCAGCAGCCAAGTTCCGGGACAGGGCTCCTACGAGCAGTACTTC.

This clone has a handful of counts. This rearrangement joins TRBV15 to TRBJ2-5; possibly TRBD1 or TRBD2 for D (6 bases each). Germline lookup yields CDR1 LNHNV and CDR2 YYDKDF (reference sequence). CDR3 length: 15 residues. V was cut by 3 bases and J by 1 base, with 12 bases left in between. The CDR3 spells CATSSGGRLQETQYF. In DNA form, the CDR3 reads TGTGCCACCAGCAGTGGGGGGCGGCTCCAAGAGACCCAGTACTTC.

This clone occurred a few times. The rearrangement joins TRBV6-6 to TRBJ2-1, with 10 bases fitting TRBD2. The germline CDR1 and CDR2 sequences are MNHNY and SVGAGI (reference sequence). V lost 6 bases to trimming and J lost 10 bases; unmatched junction nucleotides: 9. The CDR3 totals 14 residues. CDR3 sequence: CASSYGTSEPEQFF. CDR3 DNA: TGTGCCAGCAGCTACGGGACTAGCGAACCAGAGCAGTTCTTC.

This clone was seen at least ten times. The V and J genes are TRBV29-1 and TRBJ1-1; D uncertain. The CDR3 runs 14 residues. Germline CDR1 is SQVTM and CDR2 is ANQGSEA. V was trimmed by 1 base and J by 4 bases, leaving 13 bases between them. The CDR3 bases are TGCAGCGTTGAAGCTCACGGTCTGGGCACTGAAGCTTTCTTT. It is translated as CSVEAHGLGTEAFF.

The rearrangement joins TRBV30 to TRBJ2-5, with D perhaps given as TRBD1 or TRBD2 (6 bases each). This CDR3 has 13 residues. Trimming took off 1 base at V and 5 bases at J, with 11 bases between the two ends. Germline CDR1 reads GTSNPN; CDR2 reads SVGIG (reference sequence). CDR3 in amino acids: CAWSGTGRETQYF. The CDR3 coding sequence is TGTGCCTGGAGTGGAACAGGGAGGGAGACCCAGTACTTC.

This chain uses TRBV7-3 with TRBJ2-3; 10 bases map to TRBD2. Trimming took 4 bases from V and 4 from J; bases not matched to a gene: 2. Germline V CDR1 and CDR2: SGHTA, FQGTGA. The CDR3 has 14 amino acids. As DNA, the CDR3 is TGTGCCAGCAGCTCAGGGACTAGCGCAGATACGCAGTATTTT. This translates into CASSSGTSADTQYF.

This clone was seen ten or more times. This chain's CDR3 is CASTTGMGGTEAFF. The CDR3 DNA is TGTGCCAGCACCACCGGGATGGGGGGCACTGAAGCTTTCTTT. The chain uses TRBV28 and TRBJ1-1, with D perhaps matching TRBD1 (5 bases). The CDR3 covers 14 residues. Trimming took 7 bases from V and 4 from J, leaving 16 bases between them. Per germline, CDR1 MDHEN and CDR2 SYDVKM. The variable domain in full, with the rest retrieved from reference TRBV28 and TRBJ1-1, is DVKVTQSSRYLVKRTGEKVFLECVQDMDHENMFWYRQDPGLGLRLIYFSYDVKMKEKGDIPEGYSVSREKKERFSLILESASTNQTSMYLCASTTGMGGTEAFFGQGTRLTVV.

The V and J genes are TRBV18 and TRBJ2-7; a possible D gene is TRBD1 (5 bases). V was shortened by 2 bases and J by 3 bases, with 8 bases between the two germline ends. This CDR3 is built from 13 residues. Germline V gene data show CDR1 as KGHSH and CDR2 as LQKENI. CDR3 DNA: TGTGCCAGCTCACCAGTCGACAGCTACGAGCAGTACTTC. Its translation is CASSPVDSYEQYF. The whole variable domain, filled in from reference TRBV18 and TRBJ2-7, reads NAGVMQNPRHLVRRRGQEARLRCSPMKGHSHVYWYRQLPEEGLKFMVYLQKENIIDESGMPKERFSAEFPKEGPSILRIQQVVRGDSAAYFCASSPVDSYEQYFGPGTRLTVT.

V usage is TRBV15 and J usage is TRBJ2-3; 9 bases match TRBD2. CDR1 is LNHNV, CDR2 YYDKDF, per germline (reference sequence). The CDR3 is made up of 14 amino acids. V dropped 9 bases and J dropped 4; count of bases not matched to a gene: 8. CDR3 DNA: TGTGCCACGCTCGCGGGAGGGCCTTCAGATACGCAGTATTTT. Its protein is CATLAGGPSDTQYF.

The gene calls are TRBV11-2 and TRBJ2-7, with 9 positions matching TRBD1. This CDR3 contains 16 residues. The V segment lost 1 base and the J segment 1 base; nucleotides outside the gene matches: 5. Germline CDR1 reads SGHAT; CDR2 reads FQNNGV. The CDR3 loop reads CASSLVRGTGSYEQYF. CDR3 nucleotide sequence: TGTGCCAGCAGCTTAGTTCGCGGGACAGGGTCCTACGAGCAGTACTTC.

This clone was seen only a few times. V is TRBV10-3 and J is TRBJ1-5, with TRBD1 matching 8 bases. The CDR3 totals 14 residues. Germline values: CDR1 ENHRY, CDR2 SYGVKD. V lost 11 bases, J lost 4 bases, and 10 bases stayed unmatched. In DNA, the CDR3 is TGTGCCGTTCCGACACAGGGGGAGAATCAGCCCCAGCATTTT. Protein: CAVPTQGENQPQHF.